The 12 T cell receptor beta chains in this list originate from one sample, sequenced in a study of blood T cell repertoires in COVID-19. Repertoires were generated with immunoSEQ multiplex PCR, while TCRdb's copy carries only in-frame clones and drops some. The sample has about 260,000 clones, just under 90% seen once; the top ten hold 3.7%. The material sequenced was peripheral blood. The source of these receptors is a woman in her thirties or forties with acute or convalescent COVID-19.

The genes are TRBV7-2 and TRBJ2-1; no definite D call. V shed 2 bases and J shed 10 bases, with 15 bases lying between them. This CDR3 contains 14 residues. CDR1 and CDR2 (germline): SGHTA, FQGNSA. CDR3 sequence reads: CASSLSFPGDEQFF. CDR3 in DNA: TGTGCCAGCAGCTTATCGTTCCCAGGTGACGAGCAGTTCTTC.

This chain connects TRBV7-6 to TRBJ2-3; tentatively, D is TRBD2 (6 bases). V was shortened by 3 bases and J by 3 bases, with 25 bases between the two germline ends. Germline V gene lookup returns CDR1 SGHVS and CDR2 FNYEAQ. The CDR3 has 19 amino acids. This CDR3 is CASSFTASALQVSTDTQYF. CDR3 nucleotides: TGTGCCAGCAGCTTTACGGCTAGCGCACTACAGGTCAGTACAGATACGCAGTATTTT.

Written as DNA, the CDR3 is TGTGCCAGCAACCTAGACAGGGGGCGCGGTGAAAAACTGTTTTTT. Its protein is CASNLDRGRGEKLFF. The chain carries TRBV2 and TRBJ1-4, with 10 bases aligning to TRBD1. This CDR3 comprises 15 residues. Trimming cost V 7 bases and J 7 bases; bases outside gene matches: 9. The germline gives CDR1 SNHLY, CDR2 FYNNEI.

V is TRBV6-5 and J is TRBJ1-1, with D perhaps matching TRBD1 (5 bases). The CDR3 length is 13 residues. V gave up 6 bases and J gave up 5 bases, with 13 bases separating them. Germline V CDR1 and CDR2: MNHEY, SVGAGI. This CDR3 is CASRASGGTEAFF. For the CDR3, the DNA is TGTGCCAGCAGAGCCTCCGGGGGAACTGAAGCTTTCTTT.

This sequence joins TRBV10-2 and TRBJ1-2, with D uncertain. Trimming cost V 4 bases and J 2 bases, with 8 bases left between them. CDR1 and CDR2 from the germline V gene are WSHSY and SAAADI. This CDR3 has 13 residues. CDR3 DNA: TGCGCCAGCAGTGTGCGGGGAAACTATGGCTACACCTTC. Protein product: CASSVRGNYGYTF.

The rearrangement links TRBV5-1 to TRBJ1-5, with 8 positions matching TRBD1. Germline V gene lookup returns CDR1 SGHRS and CDR2 YFSETQ. Trimming removed 2 bases from V and 0 bases from J; junction bases left unmatched: 13. CDR3 length equals 19 residues. The chain's CDR3 is CASSLLRTGLNYSNQPQHF. The CDR3 nucleotides read TGCGCCAGCAGCTTACTCCGGACAGGGCTGAACTATAGCAATCAGCCCCAGCATTTT.

The chain carries TRBV5-4 and TRBJ2-3; D might be TRBD2 (7 bases). Deletions cut 0 bases from V and 1 base from J, with 15 bases between. Germline CDR1 is SGHNT and CDR2 is YYREEE (reference sequence). The CDR3 has 17 amino acids. CDR3 bases: TGTGCCAGCAGCTTGGTAGGGCGGGGGCCCGGCACAGATACGCAGTATTTT. Protein sequence: CASSLVGRGPGTDTQYF.

This clone has only one observation. Here the CDR3 DNA reads TGCGCCAGCAGCTTGGCCCAGAACAGGGGCAATGAGCAGTTCTTC. Translating gives CASSLAQNRGNEQFF. This chain links TRBV5-1 with TRBJ2-1; the match to TRBD1 covers 7 bases. CDR1 is SGHRS and CDR2 is YFSETQ in the germline V gene. Trimming took 0 bases from V and 6 from J; bases not matched to a gene: 6. CDR3 length: 15 amino acids.

V gene TRBV24-1 combines with J gene TRBJ1-1; the D gene is possibly TRBD1 (5 bases). V gave up 4 bases and J gave up 7 bases, with 9 bases separating them. The CDR3 covers 12 residues. From germline, CDR1 is KGHDR and CDR2 SFDVKD. The CDR3 DNA reads as TGTGCCACCAGTGAGCCAGACAGTGAAGCTTTCTTT. This gives the protein CATSEPDSEAFF.

This sequence joins TRBV5-4 and TRBJ2-3; the match to TRBD2 covers 7 bases. V was clipped by 7 bases and J by 0 bases; unmatched bases: 5. Per germline, CDR1 SGHNT and CDR2 YYREEE (reference sequence). This CDR3 has 14 amino acids. CDR3 nucleotides: TGTGCCAGCTTCGGGGGGACTAGCACAGATACGCAGTATTTT. It specifies CASFGGTSTDTQYF.

The chain joins TRBV6-2 or TRBV6-3 to TRBJ2-7; the match to TRBD1 covers 7 bases. This CDR3 comprises 12 residues. With 6 bases clipped from V and 4 bases from J, the junction kept 3 bases outside the gene matches. The germline V gene has CDR1 MNHEY and CDR2 SVGEGT. In DNA form, the CDR3 reads TGTGCCAGCAGCGAACAGGGGTACGAGCAGTACGTC. The encoded protein is CASSEQGYEQYV.

The rearrangement joins TRBV15 to TRBJ1-1; 9 nucleotides align to TRBD1. Germline CDR1 and CDR2: LNHNV and YYDKDF (reference sequence). The CDR3 is made up of 17 amino acids. The junction had 10 bases not matched to a gene; V was cut back by 4 bases and J by 1 base. CDR3 coding DNA: TGTGCCACCAGCACAATCCGGGACAGGGTGACGAACACTGAAGCTTTCTTT. Translating it yields CATSTIRDRVTNTEAFF.